The 23 T cell receptor beta chains below were found in one sample sequenced in a study of T cell responses to AZD1222 COVID-19 vaccine. Assay used: immunoSEQ multiplex PCR; TCRdb lists only in-frame clones, some missing. The table includes about 130,000 clones, about 85% detected once. The sequenced sample was peripheral blood, obtained on day 0 of AZD1222 vaccination. Receptors were obtained from an adult in good health.

This clone was observed a single time. This chain links TRBV27 with TRBJ1-2; weak D call: TRBD1 (6 bases). The germline V gene encodes CDR1 MNHEY and CDR2 SMNVEV (reference sequence). V was cut by 6 bases and J by 0 bases, with 17 bases left in between. The CDR3 has 16 amino acids. CDR3 in amino acids: CASSPDSALANYGYTF. CDR3 in DNA: TGTGCCAGCAGCCCGGACAGTGCCTTAGCTAACTATGGCTACACCTTC.

V is TRBV5-1 and J is TRBJ2-5; tentative D call: TRBD2 (6 bases). CDR3 length equals 14 residues. Between the trimmed V and J ends, which lost 2 bases and 5 bases, there was a span of 13 bases. The germline gives CDR1 SGHRS, CDR2 YFSETQ. CDR3 sequence: CASSFNRGGETQYF. As DNA, the CDR3 is TGCGCCAGCAGCTTCAACAGAGGAGGGGAGACCCAGTACTTC.

The chain uses TRBV27 and TRBJ1-2; TRBD1 might be the D (6 bases). Germline V lookup: CDR1 MNHEY, CDR2 SMNVEV (reference sequence). V was trimmed by 5 bases and J by 1 base, leaving 11 bases between them. CDR3 length equals 14 residues. CDR3 bases: TGTGCCAGCAGTACAGGGAAAATTAACTATGGCTACACCTTC. Its protein product is CASSTGKINYGYTF.

Only one count was recorded for this clone. This chain connects TRBV7-2 to TRBJ1-5; D not resolved. V lost 5 bases and J lost 7, with 18 bases in between. CDR3 length: 15 amino acids. Germline V gene data show CDR1 as SGHTA and CDR2 as FQGNSA. Written as DNA, the CDR3 is TGTGCCAGCAGCCAAGCCCAGGCTGCCAGACAGCCCCAGCATTTT. Its translation is CASSQAQAARQPQHF.

The rearrangement uses TRBV18 and TRBJ1-1; D is perhaps TRBD1 (5 bases). Germline CDR1 reads KGHSH; CDR2 reads LQKENI. The CDR3 is made up of 14 amino acids. Trimming took 3 bases from V and 1 from J, leaving 9 bases between them. In DNA, the CDR3 is TGTGCCAGCTCACCGCGGGACCAGAACACTGAAGCTTTCTTT. Its translation: CASSPRDQNTEAFF.

The chain uses TRBV5-6 and TRBJ2-5; the match to TRBD2 covers 9 bases. The germline V gene has CDR1 SGHDT and CDR2 YYEEEE. This CDR3 comprises 15 residues. V shed 4 bases and J 4 bases; nucleotides not matched to a gene: 8. CDR3 DNA: TGTGCCAGCAGCCCCGGGGTAGCGGGAGTAGAGACCCAGTACTTC. This gives the protein CASSPGVAGVETQYF.

V and J are TRBV3-1 (or the pseudogene TRBV3-2) and TRBJ2-7; D remains ambiguous. The germline gives CDR1 LGHDT, CDR2 YNNKEL (reference sequence). CDR3 length: 12 amino acids. The V gene lost 1 base and the J gene lost 9 bases, with 10 bases spanning the gap. CDR3 sequence reads: CASSQGPVGQYF. DNA of the CDR3: TGTGCCAGCAGCCAAGGGCCAGTAGGGCAGTACTTC.

V is TRBV9 and J is TRBJ1-1, with TRBD1 as a possible D gene (5 bases). The CDR3 has 15 amino acids. Germline values: CDR1 SGDLS, CDR2 YYNGEE. V was clipped by 0 bases and J by 5 bases, with 14 bases between them. For the CDR3, the DNA is TGTGCCAGCAGCGTAGGTGGCAGGGCGAGGACTGAAGCTTTCTTT. It codes for CASSVGGRARTEAFF.

This clone was found a few times. The chain employs TRBV7-8 and TRBJ1-5, with D perhaps TRBD1 (6 bases). V lost 6 bases, J lost 5 bases, and 17 bases lay in between. The length of the CDR3 is 15 residues. CDR1 and CDR2 from the germline V gene are SGHVS and FQNEAQ. CDR3 region: CASSEGGQGYQPQHF. The CDR3 DNA reads TGTGCCAGCAGTGAGGGGGGGCAGGGGTATCAGCCCCAGCATTTT.

This clone has a handful of counts. The chain carries TRBV11-2 and TRBJ2-7; 7 nucleotides match TRBD2. CDR3 size: 12 residues. V was clipped by 4 bases and J by 3 bases; unmatched bases: 0. Looked up from germline, CDR1 is SGHAT and CDR2 is FQNNGV. The CDR3 loop reads CASSSSGYEQYF. The CDR3 nucleotides are TGTGCCAGCAGCTCTAGCGGCTACGAGCAGTACTTC. Together with reference TRBV11-2 and TRBJ2-7, the CDR3 gives the full variable domain: EAGVAQSPRYKIIEKRQSVAFWCNPISGHATLYWYQQILGQGPKLLIQFQNNGVVDDSQLPKDRFSAERLKGVDSTLKIQPAKLEDSAVYLCASSSSGYEQYFGPGTRLTVT.

The chain employs TRBV7-9 and TRBJ2-3; no firm D call. Germline assignment: CDR1 SEHNR and CDR2 FQNEAQ (reference sequence). The CDR3 runs to 14 residues. Trimming took 3 bases from V and 0 from J, leaving 7 bases between them. The CDR3 loop is CASSFISSTDTQYF. DNA for the CDR3: TGTGCCAGCAGCTTTATCTCTAGCACAGATACGCAGTATTTT. The full variable domain, rest sourced from reference TRBV7-9 and TRBJ2-3, is DTGVSQNPRHKITKRGQNVTFRCDPISEHNRLYWYRQTLGQGPEFLTYFQNEAQLEKSRLLSDRFSAERPKGSFSTLEIQRTEQGDSAMYLCASSFISSTDTQYFGPGTRLTVL.

This chain joins TRBV2 and TRBJ1-6, with 12 bases identical to TRBD1. Trimming removed 10 bases from V and 7 bases from J; junction bases left unmatched: 8. The CDR3 totals 15 residues. Germline V lookup: CDR1 SNHLY, CDR2 FYNNEI. CDR3 sequence: CATPTGTGGNSPLHF. CDR3 DNA sequence: TGTGCCACCCCAACCGGGACAGGGGGCAATTCACCCCTCCACTTT.

V usage is TRBV3-1 (or the pseudogene TRBV3-2) and J usage is TRBJ2-7, with 9 bases lining up with TRBD2. The CDR3 contains 17 residues. Germline CDR1 LGHDT, CDR2 YNNKEL (reference sequence). V was pared by 0 bases and J by 7 bases, with 13 bases of the junction left unmatched. The CDR3 loop is CASSQDRVIAGAGEQYF. In nucleotides, the CDR3 is TGTGCCAGCAGCCAAGATCGCGTTATAGCGGGGGCTGGGGAGCAGTACTTC.

The V gene is TRBV20-1, the J gene TRBJ2-1; no firm D call. Trimming cost V 6 bases and J 3 bases, with 6 bases left between them. CDR3 length: 11 amino acids. Per germline, CDR1 DFQATT and CDR2 SNEGSKA (reference sequence). CDR3 in amino acids: CSAPDYNEQFF. CDR3 sequence (DNA): TGCAGTGCCCCAGACTACAATGAGCAGTTCTTC.

The chain recombines TRBV29-1 with TRBJ1-4, with 9 bases aligning to TRBD1. CDR3 length: 13 residues. V shed 4 bases, J shed 8 bases, and the junction held 5 bases outside the gene matches. Germline CDR1 reads SQVTM; CDR2 reads ANQGSEA. The CDR3 loop is CSVGTGGEEKLFF. The DNA of the CDR3 is TGCAGCGTTGGCACAGGGGGCGAAGAAAAACTGTTTTTT. Combining the CDR3 with reference TRBV29-1 and TRBJ1-4 gives the whole variable domain SAVISQKPSRDICQRGTSLTIQCQVDSQVTMMFWYRQQPGQSLTLIATANQGSEATYESGFVIDKFPISRPNLTFSTLTVSNMSPEDSSIYLCSVGTGGEEKLFFGSGTQLSVL.

The rearrangement uses TRBV7-9 and TRBJ2-1, with D perhaps TRBD2 (6 bases). CDR1 is SEHNR and CDR2 is FQNEAQ in the germline V gene (reference sequence). The CDR3 extends over 14 amino acids. V was trimmed by 7 bases and J by 2 bases, leaving 12 bases between them. The DNA for the CDR3 is TGTGCCAGCAAGAAAGCGGGTACCTACAATGAGCAGTTCTTC. Translated: CASKKAGTYNEQFF.

The V gene is TRBV5-1, the J gene TRBJ2-1; 9 nucleotides agree with TRBD2. From germline, CDR1 is SGHRS and CDR2 YFSETQ. CDR3 length: 15 residues. V shed 2 bases and J 6 bases; nucleotides not matched to a gene: 6. The chain's CDR3 is CASSFGGGAINEQFF. CDR3 sequence (DNA): TGCGCCAGCAGCTTTGGCGGGGGGGCCATCAATGAGCAGTTCTTC.

The gene calls are TRBV6-5 and TRBJ2-5; TRBD2 matches at 11 bases. Germline V gene lookup returns CDR1 MNHEY and CDR2 SVGAGI. This CDR3 spans 15 amino acids. With 8 bases clipped from V and 5 bases from J, the junction kept 10 bases outside the gene matches. The CDR3 here is CASSTSGVPGETQYF. CDR3 nucleotide sequence: TGTGCCAGCTCGACTAGCGGGGTGCCGGGGGAGACCCAGTACTTC.

The table lists this clone with a few counts. Sequence at one end of the junction differs from germline and may be a read error. This chain joins TRBV11-3 and TRBJ2-2; a possible D gene is TRBD2 (5 bases). Germline V gives CDR1 SGHNT, CDR2 YENEEA. The CDR3 runs 14 residues. CDR3 DNA sequence: TGTGCCAGCAGCCGGACGGGGAACGCCGGGGAGCTGTTTTTT. Translation: CASSRTGNAGELFF.

In its sample, this clone was seen once. This rearrangement joins TRBV9 to TRBJ1-2; D is ambiguous. CDR1 and CDR2 from the germline V gene are SGDLS and YYNGEE. V was trimmed by 0 bases and J by 8 bases, leaving 11 bases between them. This CDR3 comprises 13 residues. The CDR3 DNA reads TGTGCCAGCAGCGTAGGTTTAAGGGAGGGCTACACCTTC. Translated: CASSVGLREGYTF.

The V gene is TRBV4-1, the J gene TRBJ2-1; 7 bases are shared with TRBD1. J gave up 0 bases and V 4 bases, and 6 bases lay outside the gene matches. This CDR3 contains 16 residues. Germline assignment: CDR1 MGHRA and CDR2 YSYEKL. The CDR3 protein is CASSPQQGSSYNEQFF. The DNA for the CDR3 is TGCGCCAGCAGCCCACAACAGGGGAGCTCCTACAATGAGCAGTTCTTC.

The chain is built from TRBV11-1 and TRBJ2-3, with 12 bases lining up with TRBD2. The CDR3 runs to 15 residues. CDR1 is SGHAT, CDR2 FQDESV, per germline (reference sequence). V was clipped by 4 bases and J by 10 bases; unmatched bases: 9. In nucleotides, the CDR3 is TGTGCCAGCAGCTCGACTAGCGGGGGCCCGATGGCGCAGTATTTT. Translating gives CASSSTSGGPMAQYF.

This chain uses TRBV14 with TRBJ2-3; no clear D. V gave up 3 bases and J gave up 2 bases, with 0 bases separating them. Germline assignment: CDR1 SGHDN and CDR2 FVKESK. The CDR3 runs to 11 residues. The CDR3 DNA reads TGTGCCAGCAGCCACACAGATACGCAGTATTTT. Translated: CASSHTDTQYF.